This T cell receptor beta chain was sequenced for a study of T cells after yellow fever vaccination. The length of the CDR3 is 15 residues. The V gene lost 6 bases and the J gene lost 2 bases, with 18 bases spanning the gap. Germline CDR1 SGHNT, CDR2 YYREEE (reference sequence). MiXCR was run by TCRdb on the 5' RACE reads, yielding one entry per CDR3 protein. In the table there are a few hundred thousand distinct CDR3 sequences, roughly 4% of which are singletons. This clonotype turned up a few times. The clonotype originates from a man aged 18 to 29 who received the YFV17D yellow fever vaccine. This specimen consisted of PBMCs, obtained 5 days after the yellow fever booster vaccination. The chain recombines TRBV5-4 with TRBJ2-7; perhaps TRBD2 as D (5 bases). CDR3 residues: CASNIFGRATYEQYF. The CDR3 coding sequence is TGTGCCAGCAACATCTTTGGGAGAGCTACCTACGAGCAGTACTTC.